Listed below are T cell receptor beta chains from one sample, sequenced in a study of cytomegalovirus exposure and HLA in healthy donors. Profiling relied on immunoSEQ multiplex PCR, and the TCRdb table lists in-frame clones only, not all of them. The sample consists of about 160,000 clones, around three quarters of them appearing once. The sample comprised PBMCs. These receptors originate from a man aged 40-49 years in good health and CMV-seronegative. The conserved cysteine and the conserved F or W are not part of the CDR3 here.

CDR3 protein: ASSLYGQGSNQPQH
CDR3 length: 14
V gene: TRBV5-5

CDR3 protein: ASLTLAGGNTGELF
CDR3 length: 14
V gene: TRBV10-1

CDR3 protein: SVEGDGGNIQY
CDR3 length: 11
V gene: TRBV29-1

CDR3 protein: ASSVGGSLDNEQF
CDR3 length: 13
V gene: TRBV9

CDR3 protein: ASSEPGSSYNEQF
CDR3 length: 13
V gene: TRBV6-1

CDR3 protein: ASRQPSTDTQY
CDR3 length: 11
V gene: TRBV19

CDR3 protein: ASSLTGGRGTGELF
CDR3 length: 14
V gene: TRBV7-3

CDR3 protein: ASSLSTGEILQTQY
CDR3 length: 14
V gene: TRBV27

CDR3 protein: AWSQGTGTDTQY
CDR3 length: 12
V gene: TRBV30

CDR3 protein: ASGSDRDNQPQH
CDR3 length: 12
V gene: TRBV28

CDR3 protein: ASSPFLVEREENEQF
CDR3 length: 15
V gene: TRBV11-2

CDR3 protein: ASSILVGELF
CDR3 length: 10
V gene: TRBV19

CDR3 protein: ASSQGVNRQETQY
CDR3 length: 13
V gene: TRBV14

CDR3 protein: ASSFGDRVDFEQF
CDR3 length: 13
V gene: TRBV27

CDR3 protein: ASTPTGTSPPETQY
CDR3 length: 14
V gene: TRBV5-5

CDR3 protein: ASSYGTGSNQPQH
CDR3 length: 13
V gene: TRBV7-6

CDR3 protein: ASSPEGGQPQH
CDR3 length: 11
V gene: TRBV5-1

CDR3 protein: ASSERTGPEGPQH
CDR3 length: 13
V gene: TRBV25-1

CDR3 protein: ASSGGDEGFPETQY
CDR3 length: 14
V gene: TRBV7-9

CDR3 protein: ASSPQGVPITDTQY
CDR3 length: 14
V gene: TRBV9

CDR3 protein: ASRGRTGRTEAF
CDR3 length: 12
V gene: TRBV6-5

CDR3 protein: ASSSYQGWGAIGSYNEQF
CDR3 length: 18
V gene: TRBV27

CDR3 protein: ASGLGAGTPTYNEQF
CDR3 length: 15
V gene: TRBV12-5

CDR3 protein: ASSKDRGNQPQH
CDR3 length: 12
V gene: TRBV7-6

CDR3 protein: ASSEGLAGDENSQY
CDR3 length: 14
V gene: TRBV2

CDR3 protein: ASRTPGRLAGGRETQY
CDR3 length: 16
V gene: TRBV2

CDR3 protein: ASSLSPPRTGGLRGYT
CDR3 length: 16
V gene: TRBV27

CDR3 protein: ASSGRDSSSGANVLT
CDR3 length: 15
V gene: TRBV6-1

CDR3 protein: ASSGRPGIPEAF
CDR3 length: 12
V gene: TRBV27

CDR3 protein: ASSLPAFADTQY
CDR3 length: 12
V gene: TRBV7-9

CDR3 protein: ASSTLGLGNTGELF
CDR3 length: 14
V gene: TRBV18

CDR3 protein: ASSPSTSGNNEQF
CDR3 length: 13
V gene: TRBV7-3

CDR3 protein: SGAGAKYNEQF
CDR3 length: 11
V gene: TRBV29-1

CDR3 protein: ASSLVPLNTEAF
CDR3 length: 12
V gene: TRBV6-5

CDR3 protein: ASTPPRGGQH
CDR3 length: 10
V gene: TRBV28

CDR3 protein: ASSTTGGTEAF
CDR3 length: 11
V gene: TRBV5-1

CDR3 protein: ASSEMTGQETQY
CDR3 length: 12
V gene: TRBV5-1

CDR3 protein: AWSVLFAGDTDTQY
CDR3 length: 14
V gene: TRBV30

CDR3 protein: ASGQRGYNEQF
CDR3 length: 11
V gene: TRBV2

CDR3 protein: ASSFAGGQETQY
CDR3 length: 12
V gene: TRBV7-2

CDR3 protein: AITPGQGRTDTQY
CDR3 length: 13
V gene: TRBV10-3

CDR3 protein: ASSYSGGSSYEQY
CDR3 length: 13
V gene: TRBV6-5

CDR3 protein: SVEHSGQFYGYT
CDR3 length: 12
V gene: TRBV29-1

CDR3 protein: SVQSGLTNEKLF
CDR3 length: 12
V gene: TRBV29-1

CDR3 protein: ASTPDRGMETQY
CDR3 length: 12
V gene: TRBV7-9

CDR3 protein: AWVSGLSYEQY
CDR3 length: 11
V gene: TRBV30

CDR3 protein: AISDRDSFRETQY
CDR3 length: 13
V gene: TRBV10-3

CDR3 protein: ASSFQGPTYEQY
CDR3 length: 12
V gene: TRBV27

CDR3 protein: ASSIQGAGTDTQY
CDR3 length: 13
V gene: TRBV9

CDR3 protein: ASSYSGTNPNYGYT
CDR3 length: 14
V gene: TRBV2

CDR3 protein: ASRPFQRPYNEQF
CDR3 length: 13
V gene: TRBV27

CDR3 protein: ASSLSGTEAF
CDR3 length: 10
V gene: TRBV5-1

CDR3 protein: ASSHYRDRGVGTDTQY
CDR3 length: 16
V gene: TRBV4-2